This TCR beta chain was found in a study of cytomegalovirus exposure and HLA in healthy donors. Whole-study context: Unique TCRs numbering some 80 million, obtained from HLA-typed donors, made up an early data release. Notes on the study in general: Cytomegalovirus status was reportedly diagnosed by the classifier with high specificity and sensitivity.

Researchers ran the PCR with 60 Vbeta and 13 Jbeta primers. Clones were read by immunoSEQ multiplex PCR, and TCRdb kept only the in-frame ones, dropping some. There are 70,000 to 95,000 clones in the sample; roughly 58% occur only once, and around 5.5% lies in the top ten. Only one count was recorded for this clone. Its antigen is unknown. The receptor's source is a woman aged 30 to 39 in good health and CMV-seropositive. Sequencing was carried out using PBMCs.

The CDR3 DNA reads as TGTGCCTGGAGGCCCCCGGCAGGGGTCTATACTAACTATGGCTACACCTTC. It specifies CAWRPPAGVYTNYGYTF. The chain links TRBV30 to TRBJ1-2, with D tentatively TRBD1 (6 bases). The CDR3 loop spans 17 amino acids. Per the germline V gene, CDR1 is GTSNPN and CDR2 is SVGIG (reference sequence). Trimming pared 3 bases from V and 0 bases from J, leaving 20 bases between.